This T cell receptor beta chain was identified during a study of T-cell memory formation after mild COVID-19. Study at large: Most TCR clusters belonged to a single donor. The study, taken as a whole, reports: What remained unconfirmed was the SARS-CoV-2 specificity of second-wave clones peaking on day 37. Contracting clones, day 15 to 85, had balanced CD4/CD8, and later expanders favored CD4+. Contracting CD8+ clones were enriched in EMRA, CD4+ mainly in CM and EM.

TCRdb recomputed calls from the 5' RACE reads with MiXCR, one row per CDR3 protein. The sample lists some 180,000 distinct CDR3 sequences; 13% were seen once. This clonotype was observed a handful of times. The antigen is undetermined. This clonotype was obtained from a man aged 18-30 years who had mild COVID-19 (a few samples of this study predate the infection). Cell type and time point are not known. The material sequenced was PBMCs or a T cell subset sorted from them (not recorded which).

CDR3 sequence reads: CASSQDRDYGYTF. CDR3 nucleotide sequence: TGTGCCAGCAGCCAAGACAGGGACTATGGCTACACCTTC. The chain carries TRBV14 and TRBJ1-2, with D maybe TRBD1 (5 bases). There are 13 residues in the CDR3. The germline V gene has CDR1 SGHDN and CDR2 FVKESK. The V end lost 0 bases, the J end lost 3 bases, and 5 bases lay between the germline ends.